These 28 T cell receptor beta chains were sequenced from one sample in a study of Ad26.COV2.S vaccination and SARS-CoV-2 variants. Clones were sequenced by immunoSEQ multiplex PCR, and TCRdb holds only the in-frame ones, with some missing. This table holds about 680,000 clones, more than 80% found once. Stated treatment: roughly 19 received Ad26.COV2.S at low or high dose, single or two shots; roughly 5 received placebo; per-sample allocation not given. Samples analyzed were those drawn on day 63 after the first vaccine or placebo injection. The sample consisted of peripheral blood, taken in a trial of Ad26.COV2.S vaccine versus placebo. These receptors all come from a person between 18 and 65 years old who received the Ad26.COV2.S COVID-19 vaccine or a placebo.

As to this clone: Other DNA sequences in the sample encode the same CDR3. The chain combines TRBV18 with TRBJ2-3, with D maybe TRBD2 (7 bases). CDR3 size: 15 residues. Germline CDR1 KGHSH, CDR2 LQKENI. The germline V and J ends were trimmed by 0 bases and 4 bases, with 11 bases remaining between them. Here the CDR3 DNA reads TGTGCCAGCTCACCACCAGGGGGGGCCCCAGATACGCAGTATTTT. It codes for CASSPPGGAPDTQYF.

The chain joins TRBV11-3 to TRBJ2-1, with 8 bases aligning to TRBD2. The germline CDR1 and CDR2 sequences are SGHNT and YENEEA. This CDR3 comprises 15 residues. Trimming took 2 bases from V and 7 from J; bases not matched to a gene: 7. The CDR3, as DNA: TGTGCCAGCAGCTTACGGGAGGGGTTTCTTAATGAGCAGTTCTTC. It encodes CASSLREGFLNEQFF.

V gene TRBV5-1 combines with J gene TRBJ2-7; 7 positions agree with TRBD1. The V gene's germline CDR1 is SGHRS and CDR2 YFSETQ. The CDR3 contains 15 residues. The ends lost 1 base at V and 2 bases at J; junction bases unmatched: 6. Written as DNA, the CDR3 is TGCGCCAGCAGCTTGCCCGGGACAGTTCCCTACGAGCAGTACTTC. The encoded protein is CASSLPGTVPYEQYF. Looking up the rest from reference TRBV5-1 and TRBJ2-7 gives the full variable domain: KAGVTQTPRYLIKTRGQQVTLSCSPISGHRSVSWYQQTPGQGLQFLFEYFSETQRNKGNFPGRFSGRQFSNSRSEMNVSTLELGDSALYLCASSLPGTVPYEQYFGPGTRLTVT.

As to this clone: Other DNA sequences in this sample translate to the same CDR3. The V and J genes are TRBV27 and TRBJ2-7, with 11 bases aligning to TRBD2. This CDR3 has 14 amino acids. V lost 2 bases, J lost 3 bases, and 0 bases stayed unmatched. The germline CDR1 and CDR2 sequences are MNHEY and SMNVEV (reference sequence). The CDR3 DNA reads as TGTGCCAGCAGTTTAGGACTAGCGGGCTACGAGCAGTACTTC. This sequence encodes CASSLGLAGYEQYF.

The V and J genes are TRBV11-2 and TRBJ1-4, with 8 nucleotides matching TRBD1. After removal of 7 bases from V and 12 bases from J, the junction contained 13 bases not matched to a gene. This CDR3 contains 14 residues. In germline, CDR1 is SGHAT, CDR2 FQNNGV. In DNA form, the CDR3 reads TGTGCCAGCACCTCCCTCAGGGGGCACCAAGAACTGTTTTTT. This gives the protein CASTSLRGHQELFF.

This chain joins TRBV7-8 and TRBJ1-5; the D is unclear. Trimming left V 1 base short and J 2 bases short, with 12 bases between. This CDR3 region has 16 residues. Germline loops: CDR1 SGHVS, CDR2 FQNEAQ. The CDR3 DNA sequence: TGTGCCAGCAGCTTAGTCCGGGTATTTGGCAATCAGCCCCAGCATTTT. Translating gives CASSLVRVFGNQPQHF.

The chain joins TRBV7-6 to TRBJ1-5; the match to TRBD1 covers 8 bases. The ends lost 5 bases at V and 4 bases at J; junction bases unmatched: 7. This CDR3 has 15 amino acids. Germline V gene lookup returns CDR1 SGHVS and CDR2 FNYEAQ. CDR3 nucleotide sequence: TGTGCCAGCAGCGAGACAGGGGTCGGGAATCAGCCCCAGCATTTT. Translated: CASSETGVGNQPQHF.

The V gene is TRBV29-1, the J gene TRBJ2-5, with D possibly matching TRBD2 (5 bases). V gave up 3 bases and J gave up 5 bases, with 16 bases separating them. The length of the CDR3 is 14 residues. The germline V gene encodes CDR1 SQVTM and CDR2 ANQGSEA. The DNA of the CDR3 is TGCAGCGTTGACTTCTTGGGATCGGGGGAGACCCAGTACTTC. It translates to CSVDFLGSGETQYF.

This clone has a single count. CDR3: CASSYKVYGYTF. CDR3 DNA sequence: TGTGCCAGCAGTTACAAGGTCTATGGCTACACCTTC. The rearrangement uses TRBV6-5 and TRBJ1-2, with D unresolved. The germline V gene encodes CDR1 MNHEY and CDR2 SVGAGI. The CDR3 loop spans 12 amino acids. Trimming removed 2 bases at V and 4 bases at J, with 5 bases between.

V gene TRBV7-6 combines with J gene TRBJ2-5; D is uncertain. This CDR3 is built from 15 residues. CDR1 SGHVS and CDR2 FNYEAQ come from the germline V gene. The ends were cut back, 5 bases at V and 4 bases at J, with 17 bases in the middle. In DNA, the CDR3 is TGTGCCAGCAGCCCGAGGCCTTTAGCCCGAGAGACCCAGTACTTC. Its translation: CASSPRPLARETQYF. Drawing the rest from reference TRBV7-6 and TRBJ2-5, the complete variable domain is GAGVSQSPRYKVTKRGQDVALRCDPISGHVSLYWYRQALGQGPEFLTYFNYEAQQDKSGLPNDRFSAERPEGSISTLTIQRTEQRDSAMYRCASSPRPLARETQYFGPGTRLLVL.

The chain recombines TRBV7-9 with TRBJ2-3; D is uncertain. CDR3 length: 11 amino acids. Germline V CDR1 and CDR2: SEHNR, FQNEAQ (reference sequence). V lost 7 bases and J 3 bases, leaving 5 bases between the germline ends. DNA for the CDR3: TGTGCCAGCACCCTGACAGATACGCAGTATTTT. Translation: CASTLTDTQYF. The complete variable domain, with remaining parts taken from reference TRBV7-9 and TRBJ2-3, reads DTGVSQNPRHKITKRGQNVTFRCDPISEHNRLYWYRQTLGQGPEFLTYFQNEAQLEKSRLLSDRFSAERPKGSFSTLEIQRTEQGDSAMYLCASTLTDTQYFGPGTRLTVL.

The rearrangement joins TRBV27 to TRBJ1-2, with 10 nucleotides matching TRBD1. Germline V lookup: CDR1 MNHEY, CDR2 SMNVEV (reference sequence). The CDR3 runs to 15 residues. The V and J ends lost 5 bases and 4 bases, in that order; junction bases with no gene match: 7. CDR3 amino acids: CASSPGTGVAYGYTF. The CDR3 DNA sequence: TGTGCCAGCAGTCCTGGGACAGGGGTGGCCTATGGCTACACCTTC.

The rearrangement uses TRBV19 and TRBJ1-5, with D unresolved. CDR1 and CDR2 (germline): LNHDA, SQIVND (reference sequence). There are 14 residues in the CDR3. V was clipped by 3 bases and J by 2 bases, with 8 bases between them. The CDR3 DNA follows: TGTGCCAGTAGTATGGGTTTGGGCAATCAGCCCCAGCATTTT. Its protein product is CASSMGLGNQPQHF.

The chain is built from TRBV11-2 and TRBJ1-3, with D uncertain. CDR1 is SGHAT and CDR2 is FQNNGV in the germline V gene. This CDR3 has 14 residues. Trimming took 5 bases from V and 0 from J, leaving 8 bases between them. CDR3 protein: CASSPGLSGNTIYF. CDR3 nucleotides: TGTGCCAGCAGCCCCGGACTCTCTGGAAACACCATATATTTT.

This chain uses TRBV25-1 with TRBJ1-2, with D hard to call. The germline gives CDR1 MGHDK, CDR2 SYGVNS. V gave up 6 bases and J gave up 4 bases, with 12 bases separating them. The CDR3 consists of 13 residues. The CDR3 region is CASSQTIGYGYTF. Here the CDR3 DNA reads TGTGCCAGCAGCCAGACGATAGGCTATGGCTACACCTTC.

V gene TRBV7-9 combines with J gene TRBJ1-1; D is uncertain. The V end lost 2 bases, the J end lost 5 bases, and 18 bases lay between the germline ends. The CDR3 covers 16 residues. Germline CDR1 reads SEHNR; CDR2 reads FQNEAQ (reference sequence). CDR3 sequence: CASSLFGGGERTEAFF. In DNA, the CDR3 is TGTGCCAGCAGCTTATTCGGTGGCGGGGAACGGACTGAAGCTTTCTTT.

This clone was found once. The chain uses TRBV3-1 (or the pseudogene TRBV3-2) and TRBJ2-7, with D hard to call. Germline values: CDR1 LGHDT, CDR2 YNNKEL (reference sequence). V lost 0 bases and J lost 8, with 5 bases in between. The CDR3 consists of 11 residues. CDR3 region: CASSQDEKQYF. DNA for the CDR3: TGTGCCAGCAGCCAAGATGAAAAGCAGTACTTC.

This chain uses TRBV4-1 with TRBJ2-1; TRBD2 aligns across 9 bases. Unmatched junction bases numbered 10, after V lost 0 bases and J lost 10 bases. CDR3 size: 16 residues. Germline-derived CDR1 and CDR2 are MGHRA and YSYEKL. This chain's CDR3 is CASSQDPGLARREQFF. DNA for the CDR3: TGCGCCAGCAGCCAAGATCCGGGACTAGCCCGACGAGAGCAGTTCTTC.

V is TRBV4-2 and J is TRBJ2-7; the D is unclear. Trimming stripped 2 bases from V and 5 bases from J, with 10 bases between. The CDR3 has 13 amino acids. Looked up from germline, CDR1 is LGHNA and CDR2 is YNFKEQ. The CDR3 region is CASSQRARNEQYF. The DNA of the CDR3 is TGTGCCAGCAGCCAAAGGGCCCGGAACGAGCAGTACTTC.

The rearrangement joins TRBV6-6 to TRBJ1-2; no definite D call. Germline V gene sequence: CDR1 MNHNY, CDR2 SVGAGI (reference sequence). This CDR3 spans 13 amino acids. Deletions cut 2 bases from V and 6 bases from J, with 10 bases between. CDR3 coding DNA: TGTGCCAGCAGTTACATGGGAAGGGATGGCTACACCTTC. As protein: CASSYMGRDGYTF.

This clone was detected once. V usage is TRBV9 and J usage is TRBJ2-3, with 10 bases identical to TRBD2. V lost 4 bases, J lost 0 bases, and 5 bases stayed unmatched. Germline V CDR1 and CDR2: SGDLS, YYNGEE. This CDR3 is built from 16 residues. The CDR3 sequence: CASSIAGGLSTDTQYF. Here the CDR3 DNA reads TGTGCCAGCAGCATAGCGGGGGGACTTAGCACAGATACGCAGTATTTT.

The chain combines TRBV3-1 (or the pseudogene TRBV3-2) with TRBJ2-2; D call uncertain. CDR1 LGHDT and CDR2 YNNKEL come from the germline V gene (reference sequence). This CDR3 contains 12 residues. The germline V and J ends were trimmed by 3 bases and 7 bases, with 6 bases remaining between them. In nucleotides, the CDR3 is TGTGCCAGCAGCCAGAGGAACGGGGAGCTGTTTTTT. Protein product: CASSQRNGELFF.

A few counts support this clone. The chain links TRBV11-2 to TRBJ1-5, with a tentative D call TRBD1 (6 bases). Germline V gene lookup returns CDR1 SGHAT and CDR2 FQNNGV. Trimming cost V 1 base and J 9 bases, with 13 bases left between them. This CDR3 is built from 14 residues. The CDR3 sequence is CASSLGGRGVPQHF. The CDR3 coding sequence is TGTGCCAGCAGCTTAGGGGGGCGGGGAGTGCCCCAGCATTTT.

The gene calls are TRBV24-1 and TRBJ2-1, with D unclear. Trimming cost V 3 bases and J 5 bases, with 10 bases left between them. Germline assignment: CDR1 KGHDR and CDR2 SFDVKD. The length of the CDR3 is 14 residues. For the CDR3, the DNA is TGTGCCACCAGTGATAATGGACGGGACAATGAGCAGTTCTTC. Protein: CATSDNGRDNEQFF.

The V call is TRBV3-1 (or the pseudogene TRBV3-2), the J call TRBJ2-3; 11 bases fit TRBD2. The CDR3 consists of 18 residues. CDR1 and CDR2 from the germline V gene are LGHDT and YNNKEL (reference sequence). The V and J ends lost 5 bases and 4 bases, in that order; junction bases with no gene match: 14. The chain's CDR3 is CASSNRATSGSLSDTQYF. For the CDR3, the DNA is TGTGCCAGCAGCAACAGAGCAACTAGCGGGAGTTTGTCAGATACGCAGTATTTT.

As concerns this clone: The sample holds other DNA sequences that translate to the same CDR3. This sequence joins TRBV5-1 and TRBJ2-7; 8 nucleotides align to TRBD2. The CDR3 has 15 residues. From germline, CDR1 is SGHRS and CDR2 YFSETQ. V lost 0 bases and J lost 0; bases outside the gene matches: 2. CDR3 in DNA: TGCGCCAGCAGCTTGGCCGGGGGGGTCTCCTACGAGCAGTACTTC. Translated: CASSLAGGVSYEQYF.

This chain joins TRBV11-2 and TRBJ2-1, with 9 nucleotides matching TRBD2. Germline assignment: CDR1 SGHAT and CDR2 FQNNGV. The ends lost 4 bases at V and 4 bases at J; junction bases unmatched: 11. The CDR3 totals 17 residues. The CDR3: CASSSRAREGWYNEQFF. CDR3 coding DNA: TGTGCCAGCAGCTCGAGGGCGCGGGAGGGTTGGTACAATGAGCAGTTCTTC.

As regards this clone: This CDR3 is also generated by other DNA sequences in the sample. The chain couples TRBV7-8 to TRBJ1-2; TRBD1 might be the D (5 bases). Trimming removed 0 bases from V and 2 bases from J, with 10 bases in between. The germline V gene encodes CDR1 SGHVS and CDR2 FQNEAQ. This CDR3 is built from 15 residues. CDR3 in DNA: TGTGCCAGCAGCTTAGCGTCCGGGGGGAACTATGGCTACACCTTC. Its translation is CASSLASGGNYGYTF.